These 25 T cell receptor beta chains originate from one sample sequenced in a study of blood T cells in healthy people across ages. Alongside a J-beta primer mix, a sample-barcoded 5' primer served in a second PCR lasting about 7 to 11 cycles. TCRdb re-derived calls from the 5' RACE reads in MiXCR, one entry per CDR3 protein. The table records around 1,000,000 distinct CDR3 sequences, around 25% of them present only once. These data are also associated with another study on T cells of mothers and their children.

Material: blood. These receptors were taken from a girl aged 2 to 9 in good health.

The sample holds a few counts of this clonotype. V and J are TRBV7-3 and TRBJ2-1, with 10 bases matching TRBD2. Trimming cost V 3 bases and J 0 bases; bases outside gene matches: 11. Germline V gives CDR1 SGHTA, CDR2 FQGTGA. The CDR3 extends over 19 amino acids. The CDR3 DNA sequence: TGTGCCAGCAGCTTTCGAGGACTAGCGGACTCTAGCTCCTACAATGAGCAGTTCTTC. Residues: CASSFRGLADSSSYNEQFF. The full variable domain, in which reference TRBV7-3 and TRBJ2-1 provide the parts outside the CDR3, is GAGVSQTPSNKVTEKGKYVELRCDPISGHTALYWYRQSLGQGPEFLIYFQGTGAADDSGLPNDRFFAVRPEGSVSTLKIQRTERGDSAVYLCASSFRGLADSSSYNEQFFGPGTRLTVL.

Turning to this clonotype: One end of the junction varies from germline; a read error may be responsible. J is TRBJ2-3 and V is TRBV12-3 or TRBV12-4, with unresolved D. The CDR3 is 17 residues long. Here the CDR3 reads CTSSPLLTVLLADTQYF. The DNA of the CDR3 is TGTACCAGCAGTCCTCTACTAACCGTCCTCCTCGCAGATACGCAGTATTTT.

V gene TRBV20-1 combines with J gene TRBJ2-3, with a weak D call TRBD2 (6 bases). The CDR3 runs 17 residues. Germline V gene lookup returns CDR1 DFQATT and CDR2 SNEGSKA (reference sequence). V lost 6 bases to trimming and J lost 0 bases, with 22 bases between them. Here the CDR3 DNA reads TGCAGTGCGCCCAGGGACTCCCCTGGGTCTAGCACAGATACGCAGTATTTT. Its protein product is CSAPRDSPGSSTDTQYF.

For this clonotype: The junction departs from germline at one end; a sequencing error may be responsible. The chain joins TRBV20-1 to TRBJ1-1; the D gene is possibly TRBD1 (5 bases). The CDR3 runs 13 residues. Germline CDR1 DFQATT, CDR2 SNEGSKA (reference sequence). The DNA of the CDR3 is TGCAGTGCTACTCCGGGGGGAAACACTGAAGCCTTCTTT. Its protein product is CSATPGGNTEAFF.

This clonotype came up a few times. This chain links TRBV5-8 with TRBJ2-7; 8 nucleotides agree with TRBD2. Germline V gene sequence: CDR1 SGHTS, CDR2 YDEGEE. The CDR3 is 14 residues long. V lost 3 bases, J lost 5 bases, and 7 bases stayed unmatched. CDR3 nucleotide sequence: TGTGCCAGCAGCTCAGTAGCGGGACTAAACGAGCAGTACTTC. This encodes CASSSVAGLNEQYF.

This rearrangement joins TRBV5-1 to TRBJ1-2, with TRBD1 as a possible D gene (5 bases). CDR3 length equals 14 residues. The germline CDR1 and CDR2 sequences are SGHRS and YFSETQ. The germline V and J ends were trimmed by 0 bases and 4 bases, with 10 bases remaining between them. Here the CDR3 DNA reads TGCGCCAGCAGCTTGGACGGGGCTCCCTATGGCTACACCTTC. This gives the protein CASSLDGAPYGYTF.

V usage is TRBV12-3 or TRBV12-4 and J usage is TRBJ2-5, with D possibly matching TRBD2 (6 bases). The CDR3 is 15 residues long. The V end lost 5 bases, the J end lost 4 bases, and 17 bases lay between the germline ends. This CDR3 is CASSAGDSVPETQYF. The CDR3, as DNA: TGTGCCAGCAGTGCTGGGGACTCAGTTCCAGAGACCCAGTACTTC.

This chain links TRBV3-1 with TRBJ2-5; D ambiguous. The closer fit of TRBJ2-1 to the DNA end suggests the J call may be wrong. This CDR3 spans 15 amino acids. From germline, CDR1 is LGHDT and CDR2 YNNKEL (reference sequence). The CDR3 nucleotides read TGTGCCAGCAGCCAAGATCATAAGTCGACAAATGAGCAGTTCTTC. Its protein is CASSQDHKSTNEQFF.

This chain uses TRBV10-3 with TRBJ2-5; possible D gene TRBD1, 5 bases. CDR1 and CDR2 from the germline V gene are ENHRY and SYGVKD. The V end lost 6 bases, the J end lost 5 bases, and 10 bases lay between the germline ends. The CDR3 runs 12 residues. CDR3 region: CAISVKGETQYF. The CDR3 DNA reads as TGTGCCATCAGCGTAAAGGGGGAGACCCAGTACTTC.

This clonotype was seen a few times. This rearrangement joins TRBV10-3 to TRBJ2-7; D unresolved. CDR3 length: 15 amino acids. Trimming removed 3 bases at V and 2 bases at J, with 14 bases between. Germline-derived CDR1 and CDR2 are ENHRY and SYGVKD. In DNA, the CDR3 is TGTGCCATCAGTGAAGGTACGGGCCCGACCTACGAGCAGTACTTC. Translation: CAISEGTGPTYEQYF.

This clonotype was picked up a small number of times. The chain employs TRBV29-1 and TRBJ2-5, with TRBD1 matching over 8 bases. V lost 7 bases and J lost 3; bases outside the gene matches: 10. This CDR3 is 14 amino acids long. Germline CDR1 reads SQVTM; CDR2 reads ANQGSEA. The CDR3 spells CSDQTGEREETQYF. In DNA, the CDR3 is TGCAGCGATCAGACAGGGGAGAGGGAAGAGACCCAGTACTTC.

This chain connects TRBV15 to TRBJ2-4; the D is unclear. The length of the CDR3 is 12 residues. Germline lookup yields CDR1 LNHNV and CDR2 YYDKDF (reference sequence). V lost 0 bases and J 8 bases, leaving 5 bases between the germline ends. The DNA of the CDR3 is TGTGCCACCAGCAGAGATTTGCACATTCAGTACTTC. Its protein product is CATSRDLHIQYF.

The V call is TRBV12-3 or TRBV12-4, the J call TRBJ2-1; D unresolved. The ends were cut back, 7 bases at V and 8 bases at J, with 12 bases in the middle. The CDR3 runs to 12 residues. CDR3 DNA sequence: TGTGCCAGCACTCAAGTGGCGGATGAGCAGTTCTTC. Translating it yields CASTQVADEQFF.

This clonotype has more than one count but fewer than ten. The chain carries TRBV7-9 and TRBJ2-7; 14 bases map to TRBD2. This CDR3 contains 17 residues. Per the germline V gene, CDR1 is SEHNR and CDR2 is FQNEAQ (reference sequence). Trimming at V came to 2 bases and at J to 5 bases, leaving 8 bases not matched to a gene. The CDR3 DNA sequence: TGTGCCAGCAGCTTAAGGACTAGCGGGAGGAGAGGGAACGAGCAGTACTTC. It is translated as CASSLRTSGRRGNEQYF. Full variable domain (rest looked up from reference TRBV7-9 and TRBJ2-7): DTGVSQNPRHKITKRGQNVTFRCDPISEHNRLYWYRQTLGQGPEFLTYFQNEAQLEKSRLLSDRFSAERPKGSFSTLEIQRTEQGDSAMYLCASSLRTSGRRGNEQYFGPGTRLTVT.

As to this clonotype: A much larger clone sits a single nucleotide away, making a read error possible. This sequence joins TRBV2 and TRBJ1-2; D possibly corresponds to TRBD1 (5 bases). The CDR3 is 13 residues long. Trimming took off 3 bases at V and 2 bases at J, with 7 bases between the two ends. Germline V lookup: CDR1 SNHLY, CDR2 FYNNEI. The CDR3 nucleotides are TGTGCCAGCAGTGATCGGGGGAACTATGGCTACACCTTC. It is translated as CASSDRGNYGYTF.

Turning to this clonotype: The junction and the germline gene differ at one end; a read error may be behind it. The CDR3 spells CSVEDWGGGVVF. DNA of the CDR3: TGCAGCGTTGAAGATTGGGGCGGGGGCGTAGTTTTT. The chain has TRBV29-1 and TRBJ1-4; D may be TRBD1 (6 bases). The length of the CDR3 is 12 residues. Looked up from germline, CDR1 is SQVTM and CDR2 is ANQGSEA.

The chain uses TRBV15 and TRBJ1-4; 8 positions match TRBD1. V lost 3 bases, J lost 6 bases, and 6 bases stayed unmatched. CDR1 LNHNV and CDR2 YYDKDF come from the germline V gene (reference sequence). CDR3 length equals 15 residues. CDR3 DNA: TGTGCCACCAGCAGGGGACACAGGGGGGATGAAAAACTGTTTTTT. As protein: CATSRGHRGDEKLFF.

This clonotype appeared a few times. This sequence joins TRBV4-3 and TRBJ2-5, with D possibly TRBD1 on 6 matching bases. The J call may be in error: the DNA end matches TRBJ2-7 better. Germline V gene lookup returns CDR1 LGHNA and CDR2 YSLEER. The CDR3 runs 14 residues. The CDR3 sequence: CASSQEQGAYEQYF. The CDR3 nucleotides are TGCGCCAGCAGCCAAGAACAGGGTGCCTACGAGCAGTACTTC.

This clonotype has only a few counts. The CDR3 is CASSPGPDNEQFF. The CDR3 DNA reads as TGTGCCAGCTCACCAGGACCCGACAATGAGCAGTTCTTC. The rearrangement links TRBV18 to TRBJ2-1; no definite D call. Deletions cut 2 bases from V and 5 bases from J, with 7 bases between. CDR1 is KGHSH, CDR2 LQKENI, per germline. The CDR3 loop spans 13 amino acids.

This clonotype was found many times. V gene TRBV4-1 combines with J gene TRBJ2-7; the D gene is possibly TRBD2 (5 bases). Judging by the DNA end, TRBJ2-1 fits better; the J call may be wrong. This CDR3 contains 11 residues. Germline V gives CDR1 MGHRA, CDR2 YSYEKL. CDR3 sequence (DNA): TGCGCCAGCAGCCGGGAGAATGAGCAGTTCTTC. Protein: CASSRENEQFF.

V gene TRBV2 combines with J gene TRBJ2-5; D remains ambiguous. TRBJ2-7 matches the DNA end more closely, so the J call is doubtful. The CDR3 extends over 11 amino acids. Germline V gene sequence: CDR1 SNHLY, CDR2 FYNNEI. CDR3 DNA sequence: TGTGCCAGCATGATTTCCTACGAGCAGTACTTC. Protein: CASMISYEQYF.

This clonotype was observed a handful of times. The V and J genes are TRBV12-5 and TRBJ2-5, with D perhaps given as TRBD1 or TRBD2 (5 bases each). There are 14 residues in the CDR3. CDR1 and CDR2 (germline): LGHNT, FRNRAP. Trimming removed 4 bases at V and 2 bases at J, with 11 bases between. This CDR3 is CASGSTEGQETQYF. The CDR3 DNA follows: TGTGCTAGTGGTTCTACTGAGGGGCAAGAGACCCAGTACTTC. The variable domain in full, completed from reference TRBV12-5 and TRBJ2-5, reads DARVTQTPRHKVTEMGQEVTMRCQPILGHNTVFWYRQTMMQGLELLAYFRNRAPLDDSGMPKDRFSAEMPDATLATLKIQPSEPRDSAVYFCASGSTEGQETQYFGPGTRLLVL.

The gene calls are TRBV12-3 or TRBV12-4 and TRBJ1-1, with D unresolved. This CDR3 has 13 residues. Trimming removed 6 bases from V and 1 base from J, with 9 bases in between. CDR3 bases: TGTGCCAGCAGGAGGGAAAAGAACACTGAAGCTTTCTTT. Translating it yields CASRREKNTEAFF.

This clonotype was counted only a few times. Compared with germline, one end of the junction differs, possibly owing to a read error. The chain employs TRBV24-1 and TRBJ2-5, with D hard to call. The J call may be mistaken, given a closer DNA end match to TRBJ2-7. Germline assignment: CDR1 KGHDR and CDR2 SFDVKD. CDR3 length equals 12 residues. The CDR3 is CATSGPTYEQYF. DNA for the CDR3: TGTGCCACTAGTGGTCCTACCTACGAGCAGTACTTC.

About this clonotype: The junction shows a germline mismatch at one end, possibly a read error. This sequence joins TRBV5-1 and TRBJ1-2; D not certain. The CDR3 is 13 amino acids. Germline CDR1 reads SGHRS; CDR2 reads YFSETQ. CDR3 in amino acids: CASSLDGAYDYTF. CDR3 nucleotide sequence: TGCGCCAGCAGCTTGGACGGTGCCTATGACTACACCTTC.